The 24 T cell receptor beta chains in this list originate from one sample, sequenced in a study of T cell responses to AZD1222 COVID-19 vaccine (dated by TCRdb to 2020 to 2023). What the time point label conveys for this sample: baseline before first vaccination. Libraries were constructed by the immunoSEQ multiplex PCR assay. TCRdb retrieved this table from immuneACCESS and kept in-frame rearrangements only. Not all clones are present; in checked studies, unresolved V genes account for under half, and no reason is known for the remainder. The sample table records more than 110,000 clones; about nine tenths of these occur just once. Around 4.7% of the sample is held by the ten biggest clonotypes. The sample was peripheral blood, taken on day 0 of AZD1222 vaccination. Receptor source: an adult in good health.

V and J are TRBV20-1 and TRBJ2-1; 9 bases align to TRBD1. V lost 3 bases and J lost 2; bases outside the gene matches: 2. The CDR3 has 14 amino acids. Germline CDR1 is DFQATT and CDR2 is SNEGSKA (reference sequence). The CDR3 is CSASRTGAYNEQFF. In nucleotides, the CDR3 is TGCAGTGCTAGTAGGACAGGGGCCTACAATGAGCAGTTCTTC.

The chain links TRBV5-1 to TRBJ1-4; D may be TRBD1 (5 bases). Germline V CDR1 and CDR2: SGHRS, YFSETQ. V was pared by 5 bases and J by 4 bases, with 18 bases between. CDR3 length: 16 residues. CDR3 residues: CASSPGRTRNNEKLFF. CDR3 in DNA: TGCGCCAGCAGTCCGGGACGGACCAGGAATAATGAAAAACTGTTTTTT.

The chain couples TRBV11-2 to TRBJ1-1; D not resolved. The CDR3 is 13 amino acids. V shed 1 base and J shed 11 bases, with 14 bases lying between them. CDR1 SGHAT and CDR2 FQNNGV come from the germline V gene. DNA for the CDR3: TGTGCCAGCAGCTTAGTATTGCCCCGGAGGGCTTTCTTT. It specifies CASSLVLPRRAFF. The full variable domain, with the rest looked up from reference TRBV11-2 and TRBJ1-1, is EAGVAQSPRYKIIEKRQSVAFWCNPISGHATLYWYQQILGQGPKLLIQFQNNGVVDDSQLPKDRFSAERLKGVDSTLKIQPAKLEDSAVYLCASSLVLPRRAFFGQGTRLTVV.

The chain links TRBV27 to TRBJ2-1, with D possibly TRBD1 on 6 matching bases. The germline V gene encodes CDR1 MNHEY and CDR2 SMNVEV (reference sequence). Trimming cost V 1 base and J 3 bases, with 7 bases left between them. The CDR3 runs to 14 residues. The CDR3: CASSLLDSYNEQFF. The CDR3 DNA is TGTGCCAGCAGTTTATTGGACAGCTACAATGAGCAGTTCTTC.

V and J are TRBV25-1 and TRBJ2-2; tentative D call: TRBD1 (6 bases). Germline V CDR1 and CDR2: MGHDK, SYGVNS. This CDR3 is built from 13 residues. Trimming pared 5 bases from V and 6 bases from J, leaving 10 bases between. In DNA form, the CDR3 reads TGTGCCAGCAGTTACAGGGACCCCGGGGAGCTGTTTTTT. It encodes CASSYRDPGELFF.

The chain is built from TRBV19 and TRBJ1-1; D call uncertain. There are 15 residues in the CDR3. The V gene lost 1 base and the J gene lost 6 bases, with 15 bases spanning the gap. Looked up from germline, CDR1 is LNHDA and CDR2 is SQIVND (reference sequence). The CDR3 bases are TGTGCCAGTAGTATAGTTTTGGACCCTCGCCCTGAAGCTTTCTTT. It yields the protein CASSIVLDPRPEAFF. The full variable domain, its missing parts supplied by reference TRBV19 and TRBJ1-1, is DGGITQSPKYLFRKEGQNVTLSCEQNLNHDAMYWYRQDPGQGLRLIYYSQIVNDFQKGDIAEGYSVSREKKESFPLTVTSAQKNPTAFYLCASSIVLDPRPEAFFGQGTRLTVV.

The chain uses TRBV6-5 and TRBJ1-1, with D unclear. Germline loops: CDR1 MNHEY, CDR2 SVGAGI. The ends were cut back, 7 bases at V and 0 bases at J, with 9 bases in the middle. CDR3 length equals 13 residues. CDR3 protein: CASKPGLNTEAFF. CDR3 in DNA: TGTGCCAGCAAGCCGGGCTTGAACACTGAAGCTTTCTTT.

The sample holds one count of this clone. The genes are TRBV7-9 and TRBJ1-1; D is perhaps TRBD1 (6 bases). Per germline, CDR1 SEHNR and CDR2 FQNEAQ (reference sequence). The V gene lost 5 bases and the J gene lost 11 bases, with 12 bases spanning the gap. The CDR3 loop spans 11 amino acids. The CDR3 sequence: CASSLQGKAFF. As DNA, the CDR3 is TGTGCCAGCAGCCTACAGGGTAAGGCTTTCTTT.

A single count supports this clone. This rearrangement joins TRBV7-9 to TRBJ2-7, with D possibly TRBD2 on 6 matching bases. The CDR3 runs to 15 residues. The germline gives CDR1 SEHNR, CDR2 FQNEAQ (reference sequence). V was clipped by 5 bases and J by 4 bases, with 18 bases between them. As DNA, the CDR3 is TGTGCCAGCAGCAACCTTCGAGGACTACGATACGAGCAGTACTTC. Amino acids: CASSNLRGLRYEQYF.

For the CDR3, the DNA is TGTGCCAGCAGCTTAGAGACAGGAACTGAAGCTTTCTTT. As protein: CASSLETGTEAFF. The chain carries TRBV11-2 and TRBJ1-1; possibly TRBD1 for D (6 bases). Germline values: CDR1 SGHAT, CDR2 FQNNGV. CDR3 size: 13 residues. V dropped 0 bases and J dropped 5 bases, with 7 bases sitting between them.

The chain joins TRBV5-1 to TRBJ2-5; TRBD2 agrees at 12 bases. V lost 0 bases to trimming and J lost 5 bases; unmatched junction nucleotides: 5. Germline CDR1 SGHRS, CDR2 YFSETQ. The CDR3 spans 16 residues. For the CDR3, the DNA is TGCGCCAGCAGCTTGGGGACTAGCGGGATTGGTGAGACCCAGTACTTC. This gives the protein CASSLGTSGIGETQYF.

The rearrangement joins TRBV5-1 to TRBJ2-7, with 9 positions matching TRBD1. V was clipped by 2 bases and J by 5 bases; unmatched bases: 5. CDR3 length: 14 amino acids. CDR1 is SGHRS and CDR2 is YFSETQ in the germline V gene. The CDR3 nucleotides read TGCGCCAGCAGCTTATCTACAGGGGGCCACGAGCAGTACTTC. Translation gives CASSLSTGGHEQYF. Full variable domain (remainder filled in from reference TRBV5-1 and TRBJ2-7): KAGVTQTPRYLIKTRGQQVTLSCSPISGHRSVSWYQQTPGQGLQFLFEYFSETQRNKGNFPGRFSGRQFSNSRSEMNVSTLELGDSALYLCASSLSTGGHEQYFGPGTRLTVT.

V usage is TRBV6-1 and J usage is TRBJ1-5; D is unresolved. This CDR3 has 13 amino acids. V lost 1 base and J 5 bases, leaving 6 bases between the germline ends. Germline V gene lookup returns CDR1 MNHNS and CDR2 SASEGT. Here the CDR3 reads CASSEGRDQPQHF. The CDR3 DNA follows: TGTGCCAGCAGTGAAGGCCGTGATCAGCCCCAGCATTTT.

This clone appeared once. The chain employs TRBV12-3 or TRBV12-4 and TRBJ1-4; the D is unclear. The CDR3 sequence is 13 residues long. V was pared by 4 bases and J by 4 bases, with 7 bases between. This CDR3 reads CASSWTVNEKLFF. The CDR3 DNA is TGTGCCAGCAGTTGGACGGTTAATGAAAAACTGTTTTTT.

The chain carries TRBV7-9 and TRBJ1-1; 8 nucleotides match TRBD1. Germline assignment: CDR1 SEHNR and CDR2 FQNEAQ (reference sequence). The V segment lost 2 bases and the J segment 5 bases; nucleotides outside the gene matches: 4. The length of the CDR3 is 14 residues. In DNA, the CDR3 is TGTGCCAGCAGCTTAAGACAGGGGTTGACTGAAGCTTTCTTT. Protein sequence: CASSLRQGLTEAFF.

This clone was counted once. The V and J genes are TRBV6-5 and TRBJ2-1, with 10 bases fitting TRBD1. V lost 7 bases to trimming and J lost 6 bases; unmatched junction nucleotides: 9. Per the germline V gene, CDR1 is MNHEY and CDR2 is SVGAGI. The CDR3 has 15 residues. CDR3 sequence: CASTKPGTGVNEQFF. The CDR3 nucleotides read TGTGCCAGCACCAAACCCGGGACAGGGGTCAATGAGCAGTTCTTC.

There are a few counts of this clone. The chain combines TRBV7-9 with TRBJ2-7; TRBD1 agrees at 9 bases. Germline CDR1 and CDR2: SEHNR and FQNEAQ (reference sequence). V trimming: 5 bases; J trimming: 3 bases; junction bases outside the gene matches: 5. The CDR3 is made up of 14 amino acids. The CDR3: CASSPTGGVYEQYF. CDR3 in DNA: TGTGCCAGCAGCCCCACAGGGGGCGTCTACGAGCAGTACTTC. The whole variable domain, remainder taken from reference TRBV7-9 and TRBJ2-7, is DTGVSQNPRHKITKRGQNVTFRCDPISEHNRLYWYRQTLGQGPEFLTYFQNEAQLEKSRLLSDRFSAERPKGSFSTLEIQRTEQGDSAMYLCASSPTGGVYEQYFGPGTRLTVT.

This chain connects TRBV4-1 to TRBJ2-5, with D tentatively TRBD2 (6 bases). Trimming removed 2 bases from V and 4 bases from J, with 8 bases in between. The CDR3 loop spans 13 amino acids. Germline V CDR1 and CDR2: MGHRA, YSYEKL. DNA for the CDR3: TGCGCCAGCAGCCAAACGCGGGGAGAGACCCAGTACTTC. It codes for CASSQTRGETQYF.

This rearrangement joins TRBV28 to TRBJ1-2, with D possibly being TRBD1 (6 bases). The germline CDR1 and CDR2 sequences are MDHEN and SYDVKM. The CDR3 sequence is 15 residues long. The V gene lost 6 bases and the J gene lost 7 bases, with 21 bases spanning the gap. CDR3 sequence (DNA): TGTGCCAGCAGCTCCCCCGGGGCAGGGGAATCTGGCTACACCTTC. As protein: CASSSPGAGESGYTF.

The chain is built from TRBV3-1 (or the pseudogene TRBV3-2) and TRBJ1-3; no definite D call. The V end lost 3 bases, the J end lost 4 bases, and 10 bases lay between the germline ends. The CDR3 has 14 amino acids. In germline, CDR1 is LGHDT, CDR2 YNNKEL (reference sequence). DNA of the CDR3: TGTGCCAGCAGCCAGGTTCTGCCCGGAAACACCATATATTTT. This codes for CASSQVLPGNTIYF.

This clone was picked up one time. This chain joins TRBV30 and TRBJ1-3, with D unresolved. With 1 base removed from V and 0 bases from J, the gap between germline ends came to 7 bases. Germline V lookup: CDR1 GTSNPN, CDR2 SVGIG (reference sequence). This CDR3 has 14 residues. Here the CDR3 DNA reads TGTGCCTGGAGTGCAATGAGCTCTGGAAACACCATATATTTT. Translating it yields CAWSAMSSGNTIYF.

The chain has TRBV7-9 and TRBJ2-2; perhaps TRBD2 as D (6 bases). Germline loops: CDR1 SEHNR, CDR2 FQNEAQ (reference sequence). V lost 6 bases to trimming and J lost 5 bases, with 13 bases between them. The CDR3 extends over 14 amino acids. The CDR3 protein is CASSSGVLTGELFF. DNA of the CDR3: TGTGCCAGCAGTTCGGGGGTGTTAACCGGGGAGCTGTTTTTT. The variable domain in full, completed from reference TRBV7-9 and TRBJ2-2, reads DTGVSQNPRHKITKRGQNVTFRCDPISEHNRLYWYRQTLGQGPEFLTYFQNEAQLEKSRLLSDRFSAERPKGSFSTLEIQRTEQGDSAMYLCASSSGVLTGELFFGEGSRLTVL.

The chain couples TRBV19 to TRBJ1-3; 7 bases are a match to TRBD1. Looked up from germline, CDR1 is LNHDA and CDR2 is SQIVND (reference sequence). The CDR3 extends over 15 amino acids. Germline trimming cut 8 bases from V and 3 bases from J; bases unmatched to any gene: 10. The CDR3 sequence is CASSTGTANGNTIYF. The CDR3 nucleotides are TGTGCCAGTTCGACCGGGACAGCCAATGGAAACACCATATATTTT.

The chain carries TRBV5-1 and TRBJ2-7, with unresolved D. Trimming took 0 bases from V and 2 from J, leaving 6 bases between them. From germline, CDR1 is SGHRS and CDR2 YFSETQ. The CDR3 spans 13 residues. CDR3: CASSLVSAYEQYF. The CDR3 nucleotides are TGCGCCAGCAGCTTGGTCAGCGCCTACGAGCAGTACTTC. The whole variable domain, remainder taken from reference TRBV5-1 and TRBJ2-7, is KAGVTQTPRYLIKTRGQQVTLSCSPISGHRSVSWYQQTPGQGLQFLFEYFSETQRNKGNFPGRFSGRQFSNSRSEMNVSTLELGDSALYLCASSLVSAYEQYFGPGTRLTVT.